A single sample gave rise to the 8 T cell receptor beta chains below, sequenced in a study of blood T cell repertoires in COVID-19. Repertoires were generated with immunoSEQ multiplex PCR, while TCRdb's copy carries only in-frame clones and drops some. Here the sample spans some 80,000 clones, around 90% being singletons. Sequenced material: peripheral blood. The source of these receptors is a human donor in a cohort sampled during active COVID-19.

Only one count was recorded for this clone. The J gene is TRBJ2-7, the V gene TRBV6-2 or TRBV6-3, with TRBD2 matching over 10 bases. Germline CDR1 is MNHEY and CDR2 is SVGEGT. V lost 4 bases to trimming and J lost 2 bases; unmatched junction nucleotides: 5. CDR3 size: 15 residues. The CDR3 nucleotides read TGTGCCAGCAGTTTAGGACTAGCGGAGCCCTACGAGCAGTACTTC. This translates into CASSLGLAEPYEQYF.

The chain links TRBV7-3 to TRBJ2-3, with a weak D call TRBD2 (5 bases). The germline V and J ends were trimmed by 2 bases and 5 bases, with 11 bases remaining between them. CDR1 SGHTA and CDR2 FQGTGA come from the germline V gene. CDR3 length equals 14 residues. DNA for the CDR3: TGTGCCAGCAGCTTATCTGGTAGCGTAGATACGCAGTATTTT. This codes for CASSLSGSVDTQYF.

The CDR3 loop reads CASSYNQGRNEKLFF. In DNA, the CDR3 is TGTGCCAGCAGTTACAATCAGGGGCGGAATGAAAAACTGTTTTTT. The rearrangement uses TRBV6-6 and TRBJ1-4; D may be TRBD1 (6 bases). The CDR3 spans 15 residues. V shed 2 bases and J shed 5 bases, with 12 bases lying between them. Per the germline V gene, CDR1 is MNHNY and CDR2 is SVGAGI (reference sequence).

The chain employs TRBV5-1 and TRBJ1-2; possible D gene TRBD1, 6 bases. Trimming took off 1 base at V and 6 bases at J, with 10 bases between the two ends. Germline V gene lookup returns CDR1 SGHRS and CDR2 YFSETQ. The CDR3 extends over 13 amino acids. DNA for the CDR3: TGCGCCAGCAGCTTGTCCGACAGGAATGGCTACACCTTC. This encodes CASSLSDRNGYTF.

The chain is built from TRBV24-1 and TRBJ2-3, with D possibly being TRBD1 (5 bases). CDR1 is KGHDR and CDR2 is SFDVKD in the germline V gene. CDR3 length: 16 residues. The V end lost 3 bases, the J end lost 0 bases, and 12 bases lay between the germline ends. The CDR3, as DNA: TGTGCCACCAGTGATACCCAGGGAAGTAGCACAGATACGCAGTATTTT. Translating gives CATSDTQGSSTDTQYF.

The V and J genes are TRBV3-1 (or the pseudogene TRBV3-2) and TRBJ2-1; 13 bases are shared with TRBD2. Germline loops: CDR1 LGHDT, CDR2 YNNKEL (reference sequence). The V segment lost 1 base and the J segment 0 bases; nucleotides outside the gene matches: 6. The CDR3 sequence is 19 residues long. The CDR3 region has the DNA TGTGCCAGCAGCCAAGGAACTAGCGGGGGGGCGAGCTCCTACAATGAGCAGTTCTTC. It translates to CASSQGTSGGASSYNEQFF.

The J gene is TRBJ2-1, the V gene TRBV10-1; D not certain. V lost 0 bases, J lost 6 bases, and 12 bases lay in between. Germline assignment: CDR1 WNHNN and CDR2 SYGVQD (reference sequence). The CDR3 is 15 residues long. In DNA form, the CDR3 reads TGCGCCAGCAGTGAGTCAGCTAGGCCCGGCAATGAGCAGTTCTTC. Protein: CASSESARPGNEQFF.

The genes are TRBV19 and TRBJ2-7; 8 nucleotides align to TRBD1. This CDR3 region has 13 residues. J was trimmed by 6 bases and V by 3 bases; bases with no gene match: 4. Per the germline V gene, CDR1 is LNHDA and CDR2 is SQIVND (reference sequence). This CDR3 is CASSIGQGGEQYF. Here the CDR3 DNA reads TGTGCCAGTAGTATCGGACAGGGTGGCGAGCAGTACTTC.